This entry features one T cell receptor (beta chain) sequence. Its antigen is unidentified. A modified ARM-PCR protocol with three rounds of nested PCR amplified TCRbeta. TCRdb re-called the multiplex PCR reads with MiXCR, one entry per CDR3 protein. The profile covers 81,000 or so distinct CDR3 sequences, with about 82% appearing a single time and about 51% taken by the ten largest. RNA was extracted from bulk tissue without any cell sorting. Distant lung tissue was collected more than 3 cm away from the tumor edge. Newly diagnosed lung cancer patients had thoracic surgery in China, August–late 2014, without prior chemotherapy. The data derive from a study of tumor and adjacent non-tumor tissue in lung cancer. The wider study: The patients, about nine men and several women, were roughly 30 to 80 with stage I to III disease.

Whole-study findings and limits: Normal lung showed higher cumulative top 100 clone frequency than tumor.

Germline lookup yields CDR1 DFQATT and CDR2 SNEGSKA (reference sequence). Trimming shortened V by 5 bases and J by 6 bases, and 17 bases separated the two germline ends. This CDR3 contains 14 residues. The chain joins TRBV20-1 to TRBJ2-1; D could derive from TRBD1 or TRBD2 (5 bases each). Sequences were obtained from distant non-tumor lung tissue. This clonotype was sampled from a man in his 60s with non-small cell lung cancer. The CDR3 loop is CSAPHPEGINEQFF. In nucleotides, the CDR3 is TGCAGTGCTCCCCACCCAGAGGGGATCAATGAGCAGTTCTTC.